The entry below gives a single T cell receptor beta chain sequence along with its context. The antigen remains undetermined. This specimen belongs to a study of graft-versus-host responses after intestinal transplantation. At the level of the study: Anti-thymocyte globulin induction, then tacrolimus and steroids for about three years, went to all recipients.

Assay used: immunoSEQ multiplex PCR; TCRdb lists only in-frame clones, some missing. The sample has tens of thousands of clones, nearly 90% seen once. The TCR comes from a human donor who was the organ donor for an intestinal transplant. Sequenced material: unstimulated CD8+ T cells sorted from spleen or lymph node cells, taken before transplant.

The CDR3 spells CASSLERSGHYGYTF. The DNA for the CDR3 is TGCGCCAGCAGCTTGGAGAGGTCCGGCCACTATGGCTACACCTTC. This chain joins TRBV5-1 and TRBJ1-2; D call uncertain. The V end lost 0 bases, the J end lost 3 bases, and 12 bases lay between the germline ends. Germline values: CDR1 SGHRS, CDR2 YFSETQ. The CDR3 consists of 15 residues.